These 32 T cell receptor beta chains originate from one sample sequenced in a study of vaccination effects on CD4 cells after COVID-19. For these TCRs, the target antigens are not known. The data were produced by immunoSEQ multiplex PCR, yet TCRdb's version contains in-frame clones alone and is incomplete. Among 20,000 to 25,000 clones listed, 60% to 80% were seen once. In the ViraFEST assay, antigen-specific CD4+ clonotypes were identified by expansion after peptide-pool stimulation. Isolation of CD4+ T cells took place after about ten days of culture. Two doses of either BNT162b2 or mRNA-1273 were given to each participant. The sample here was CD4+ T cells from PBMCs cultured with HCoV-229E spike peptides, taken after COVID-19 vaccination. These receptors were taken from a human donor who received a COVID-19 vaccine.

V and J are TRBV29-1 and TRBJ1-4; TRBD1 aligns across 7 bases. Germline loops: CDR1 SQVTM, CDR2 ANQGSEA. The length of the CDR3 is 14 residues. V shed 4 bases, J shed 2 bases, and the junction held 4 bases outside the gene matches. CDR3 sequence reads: CSVADRATNEKLFF. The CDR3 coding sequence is TGCAGCGTTGCTGACAGGGCGACTAATGAAAAACTGTTTTTT.

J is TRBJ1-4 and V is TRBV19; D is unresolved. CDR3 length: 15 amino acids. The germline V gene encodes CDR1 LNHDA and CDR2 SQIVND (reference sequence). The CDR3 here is CVTASSRNQAEKLFF. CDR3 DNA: TGTGTAACTGCCTCGTCCCGGAACCAGGCCGAAAAACTGTTTTTT.

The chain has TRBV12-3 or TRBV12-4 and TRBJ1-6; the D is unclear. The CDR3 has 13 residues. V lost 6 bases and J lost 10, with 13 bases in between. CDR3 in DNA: TGTGCCAGCAGAGCAGGCGAAGGATCACCCCTCCACTTT. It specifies CASRAGEGSPLHF.

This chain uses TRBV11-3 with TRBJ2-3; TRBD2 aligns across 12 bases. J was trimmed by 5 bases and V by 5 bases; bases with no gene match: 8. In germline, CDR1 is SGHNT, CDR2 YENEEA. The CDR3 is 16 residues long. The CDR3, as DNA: TGTGCCAGCAGCCCCAGACTAGCGGGAGAAGGAGATACGCAGTATTTT. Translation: CASSPRLAGEGDTQYF.

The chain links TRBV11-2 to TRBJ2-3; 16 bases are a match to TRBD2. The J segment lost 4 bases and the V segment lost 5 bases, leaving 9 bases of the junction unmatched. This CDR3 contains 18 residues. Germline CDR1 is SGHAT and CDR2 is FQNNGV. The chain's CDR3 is CASSQGLAGGSRSDTQYF. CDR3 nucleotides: TGTGCCAGCAGCCAGGGACTAGCGGGGGGGAGCAGGTCAGATACGCAGTATTTT.

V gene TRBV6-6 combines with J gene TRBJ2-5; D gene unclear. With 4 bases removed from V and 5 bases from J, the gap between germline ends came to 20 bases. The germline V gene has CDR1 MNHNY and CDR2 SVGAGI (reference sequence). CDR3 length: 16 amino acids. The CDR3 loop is CASSFGYGHPQETQYF. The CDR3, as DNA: TGTGCCAGCAGTTTCGGTTATGGGCACCCTCAGGAGACCCAGTACTTC.

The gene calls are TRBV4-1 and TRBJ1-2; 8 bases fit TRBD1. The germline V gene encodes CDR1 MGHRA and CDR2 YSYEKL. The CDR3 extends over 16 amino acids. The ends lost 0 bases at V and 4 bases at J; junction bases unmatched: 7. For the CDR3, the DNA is TGCGCCAGCAGCCAAGATGAGGGGCAGGGGGCCTATGGCTACACCTTC. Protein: CASSQDEGQGAYGYTF.

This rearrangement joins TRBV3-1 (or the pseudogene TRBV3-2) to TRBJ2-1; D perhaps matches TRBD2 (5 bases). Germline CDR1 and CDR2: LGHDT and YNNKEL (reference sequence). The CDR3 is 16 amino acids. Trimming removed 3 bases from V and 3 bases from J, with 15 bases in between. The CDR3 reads CASSQGSRLIYNEQFF. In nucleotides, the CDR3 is TGTGCCAGCAGCCAGGGGAGCAGACTAATCTACAATGAGCAGTTCTTC.

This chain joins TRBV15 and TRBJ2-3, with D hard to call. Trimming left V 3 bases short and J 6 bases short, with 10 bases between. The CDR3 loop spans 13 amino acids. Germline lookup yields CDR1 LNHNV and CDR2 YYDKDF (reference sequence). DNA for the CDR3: TGTGCCACCAGCAGGGATTCTCGTGATACGCAGTATTTT. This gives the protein CATSRDSRDTQYF.

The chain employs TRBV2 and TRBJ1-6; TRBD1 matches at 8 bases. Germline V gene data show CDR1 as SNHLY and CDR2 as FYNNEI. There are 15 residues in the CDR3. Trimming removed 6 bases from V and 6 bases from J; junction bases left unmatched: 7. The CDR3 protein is CASSQQGVRNSPLHF. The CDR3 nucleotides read TGTGCCAGCAGCCAACAGGGGGTTCGTAATTCACCCCTCCACTTT.

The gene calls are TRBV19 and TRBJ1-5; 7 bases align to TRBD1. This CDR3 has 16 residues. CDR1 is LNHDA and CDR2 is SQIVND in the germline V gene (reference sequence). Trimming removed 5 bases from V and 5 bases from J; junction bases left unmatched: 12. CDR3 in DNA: TGTGCCAGTAGTGCCGGGACAGCCCTTGGTGATCAGCCCCAGCATTTT. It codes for CASSAGTALGDQPQHF.

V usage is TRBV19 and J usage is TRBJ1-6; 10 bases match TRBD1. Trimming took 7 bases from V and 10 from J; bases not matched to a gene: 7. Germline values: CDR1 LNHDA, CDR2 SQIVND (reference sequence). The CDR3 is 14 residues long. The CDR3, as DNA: TGTGCCAGTAACCCGGGACAGGGGACCTCACCCCTCCACTTT. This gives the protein CASNPGQGTSPLHF.

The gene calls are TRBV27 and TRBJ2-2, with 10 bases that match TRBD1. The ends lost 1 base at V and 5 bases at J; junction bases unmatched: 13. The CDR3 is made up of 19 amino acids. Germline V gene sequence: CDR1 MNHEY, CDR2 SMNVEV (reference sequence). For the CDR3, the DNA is TGTGCCAGCAGTTTATATGACAGGGGGCCGGACCCTCTGACCGGGGAGCTGTTTTTT. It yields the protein CASSLYDRGPDPLTGELFF.

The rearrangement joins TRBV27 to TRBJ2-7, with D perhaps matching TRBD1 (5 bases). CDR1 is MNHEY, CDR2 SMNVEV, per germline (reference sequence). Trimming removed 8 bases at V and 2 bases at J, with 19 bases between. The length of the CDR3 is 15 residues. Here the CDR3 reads CASSRTRVTPYEQYF. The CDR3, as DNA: TGTGCCAGCTCTCGAACCAGGGTGACCCCCTACGAGCAGTACTTC.

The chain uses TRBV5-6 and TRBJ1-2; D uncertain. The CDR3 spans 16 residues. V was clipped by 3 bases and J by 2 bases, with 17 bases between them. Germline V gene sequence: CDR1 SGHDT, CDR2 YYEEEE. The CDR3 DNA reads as TGTGCCAGCAGCTACCTCCCGGCCGCCAAAAACTATGGCTACACCTTC. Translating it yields CASSYLPAAKNYGYTF.

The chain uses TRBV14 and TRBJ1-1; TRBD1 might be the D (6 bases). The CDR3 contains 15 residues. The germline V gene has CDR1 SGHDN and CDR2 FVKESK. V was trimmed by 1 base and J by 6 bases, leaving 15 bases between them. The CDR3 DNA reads TGTGCCAGCAGCCAAGTCCCGGGACACCGTCCTGAAGCTTTCTTT. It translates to CASSQVPGHRPEAFF.

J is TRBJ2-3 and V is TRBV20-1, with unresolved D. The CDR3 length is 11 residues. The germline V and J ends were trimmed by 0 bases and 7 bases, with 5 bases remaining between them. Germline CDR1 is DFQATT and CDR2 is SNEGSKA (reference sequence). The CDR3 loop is CSARDLNTQYF. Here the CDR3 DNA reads TGCAGTGCTAGAGACCTCAATACGCAGTATTTT.

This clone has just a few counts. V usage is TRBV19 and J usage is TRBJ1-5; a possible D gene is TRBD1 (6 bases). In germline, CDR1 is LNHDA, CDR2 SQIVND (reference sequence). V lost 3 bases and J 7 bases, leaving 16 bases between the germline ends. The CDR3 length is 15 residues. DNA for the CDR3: TGTGCCAGTAGTATGACTTGGGGGGCTCTACAGCCCCAGCATTTT. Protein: CASSMTWGALQPQHF. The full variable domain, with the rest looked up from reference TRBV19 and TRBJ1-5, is DGGITQSPKYLFRKEGQNVTLSCEQNLNHDAMYWYRQDPGQGLRLIYYSQIVNDFQKGDIAEGYSVSREKKESFPLTVTSAQKNPTAFYLCASSMTWGALQPQHFGDGTRLSIL.

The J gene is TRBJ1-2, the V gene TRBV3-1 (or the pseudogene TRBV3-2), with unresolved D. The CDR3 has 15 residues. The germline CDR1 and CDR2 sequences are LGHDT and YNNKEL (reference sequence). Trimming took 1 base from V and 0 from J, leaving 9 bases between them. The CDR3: CASSQGPKANYGYTF. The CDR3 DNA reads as TGTGCCAGCAGCCAAGGGCCGAAAGCTAACTATGGCTACACCTTC.

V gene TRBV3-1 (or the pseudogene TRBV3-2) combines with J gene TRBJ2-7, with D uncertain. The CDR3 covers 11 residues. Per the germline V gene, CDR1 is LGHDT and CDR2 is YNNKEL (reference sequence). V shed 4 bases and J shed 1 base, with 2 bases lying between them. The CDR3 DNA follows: TGTGCCAGCAGCCTATCCTACGAGCAGTACTTC. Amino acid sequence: CASSLSYEQYF.

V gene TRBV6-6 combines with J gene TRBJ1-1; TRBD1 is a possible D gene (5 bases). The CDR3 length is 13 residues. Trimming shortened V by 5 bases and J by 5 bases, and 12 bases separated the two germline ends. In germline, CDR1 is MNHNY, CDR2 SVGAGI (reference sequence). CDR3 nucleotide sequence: TGTGCCAGCAGTAATTATGGGGGAACTGAAGCTTTCTTT. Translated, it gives CASSNYGGTEAFF.

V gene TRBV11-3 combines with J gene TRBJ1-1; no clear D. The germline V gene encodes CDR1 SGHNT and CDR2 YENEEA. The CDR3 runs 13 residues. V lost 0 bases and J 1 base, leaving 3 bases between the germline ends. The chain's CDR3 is CASSLEENTEAFF. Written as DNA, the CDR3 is TGTGCCAGCAGCTTAGAAGAGAACACTGAAGCTTTCTTT.

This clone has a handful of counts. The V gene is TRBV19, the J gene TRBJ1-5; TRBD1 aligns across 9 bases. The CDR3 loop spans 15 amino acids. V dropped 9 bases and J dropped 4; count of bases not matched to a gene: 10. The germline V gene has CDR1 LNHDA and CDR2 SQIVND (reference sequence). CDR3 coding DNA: TGTGCCAGCCGCCGGGACAGGGTCTCGAATCAGCCCCAGCATTTT. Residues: CASRRDRVSNQPQHF.

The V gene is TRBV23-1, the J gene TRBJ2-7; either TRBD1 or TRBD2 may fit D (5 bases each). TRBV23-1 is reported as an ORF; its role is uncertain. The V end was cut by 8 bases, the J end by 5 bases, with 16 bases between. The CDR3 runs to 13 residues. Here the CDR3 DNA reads TGCGCCAGCCTACGAGGGGATACCCACGAGCAGTACTTC. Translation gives CASLRGDTHEQYF.

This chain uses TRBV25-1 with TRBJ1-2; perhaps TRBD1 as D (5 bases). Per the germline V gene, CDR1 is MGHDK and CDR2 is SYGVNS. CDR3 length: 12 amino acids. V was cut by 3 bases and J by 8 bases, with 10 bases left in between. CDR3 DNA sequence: TGTGCCAGCAGTGAGATACGGGGGGGCTACACCTTC. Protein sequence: CASSEIRGGYTF.

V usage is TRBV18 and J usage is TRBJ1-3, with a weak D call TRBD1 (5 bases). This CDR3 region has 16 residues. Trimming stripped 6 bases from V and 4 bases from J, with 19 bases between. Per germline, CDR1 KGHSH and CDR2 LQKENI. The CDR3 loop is CASSQGPGSAGNTIYF. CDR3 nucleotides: TGTGCCAGCTCCCAGGGCCCTGGGAGTGCAGGAAACACCATATATTTT.

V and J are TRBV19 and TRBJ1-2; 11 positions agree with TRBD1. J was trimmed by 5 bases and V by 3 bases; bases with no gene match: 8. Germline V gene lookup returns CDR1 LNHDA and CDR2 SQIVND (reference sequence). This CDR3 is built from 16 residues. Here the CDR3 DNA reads TGTGCCAGTAGTATGCCTAGGACAGGGGGCGCTTATGGCTACACCTTC. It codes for CASSMPRTGGAYGYTF. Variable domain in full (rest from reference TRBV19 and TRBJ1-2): DGGITQSPKYLFRKEGQNVTLSCEQNLNHDAMYWYRQDPGQGLRLIYYSQIVNDFQKGDIAEGYSVSREKKESFPLTVTSAQKNPTAFYLCASSMPRTGGAYGYTFGSGTRLTVV.

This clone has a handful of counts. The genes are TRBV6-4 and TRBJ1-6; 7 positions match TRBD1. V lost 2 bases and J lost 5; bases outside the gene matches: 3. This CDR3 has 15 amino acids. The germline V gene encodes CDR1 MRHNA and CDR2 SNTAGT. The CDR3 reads CASSDGDRDNSPLHF. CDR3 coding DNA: TGTGCCAGCAGTGACGGGGACAGAGATAATTCACCCCTCCACTTT.

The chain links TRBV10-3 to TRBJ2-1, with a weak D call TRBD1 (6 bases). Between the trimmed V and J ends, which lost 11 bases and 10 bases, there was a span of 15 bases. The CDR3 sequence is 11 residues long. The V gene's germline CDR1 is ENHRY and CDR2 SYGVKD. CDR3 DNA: TGTGCCCTGTCCGATGGGACAGAGCAGTTCTTC. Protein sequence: CALSDGTEQFF.

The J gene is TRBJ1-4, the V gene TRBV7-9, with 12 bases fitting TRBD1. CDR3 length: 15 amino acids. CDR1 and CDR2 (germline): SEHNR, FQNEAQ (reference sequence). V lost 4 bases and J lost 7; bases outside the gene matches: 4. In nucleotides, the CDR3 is TGTGCCAGCAGCTCGGGACAGGGGGCGCCTGAAAAACTGTTTTTT. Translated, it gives CASSSGQGAPEKLFF.

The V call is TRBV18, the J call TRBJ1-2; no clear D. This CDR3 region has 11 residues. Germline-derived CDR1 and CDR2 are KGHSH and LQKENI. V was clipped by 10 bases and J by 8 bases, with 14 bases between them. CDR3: CANTEEEGYTF. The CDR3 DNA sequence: TGTGCCAATACCGAAGAAGAGGGCTACACCTTC.

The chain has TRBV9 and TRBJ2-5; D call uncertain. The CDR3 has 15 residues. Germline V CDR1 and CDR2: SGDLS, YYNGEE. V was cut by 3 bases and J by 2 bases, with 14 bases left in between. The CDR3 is CASSASWWGQETQYF. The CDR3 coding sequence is TGTGCCAGCAGCGCGAGCTGGTGGGGACAAGAGACCCAGTACTTC.